Shown below are 28 T cell receptor beta chains from a single sample sequenced in a study of identical twins. Using its own MiXCR run on the 5' RACE reads, TCRdb lists one record per CDR3 protein. Found here are some 760,000 distinct CDR3 sequences, around a sixth of them singletons; the top ten hold over 10%. These data also formed part of another study, on T cells expressing NK-cell markers.

The sample was PBMCs. The source is a woman aged 18-35 years in good health.

This clonotype came up a few times. The chain couples TRBV29-1 to TRBJ2-7, with 7 bases identical to TRBD1. Germline assignment: CDR1 SQVTM and CDR2 ANQGSEA. The CDR3 sequence is 13 residues long. V gave up 6 bases and J gave up 4 bases; unmatched junction bases: 9. CDR3 region: CSVTRQGPYEQYF. CDR3 in DNA: TGCAGCGTCACGAGACAGGGTCCGTACGAGCAGTACTTC.

This clonotype was detected a few times. This chain uses TRBV20-1 with TRBJ2-7; 8 bases line up with TRBD1. This CDR3 has 13 amino acids. The V segment lost 3 bases and the J segment 5 bases; nucleotides outside the gene matches: 6. Germline lookup yields CDR1 DFQATT and CDR2 SNEGSKA (reference sequence). The CDR3 spells CSASPGQVNEQYF. The CDR3 nucleotides are TGCAGTGCTAGTCCGGGACAGGTGAACGAGCAGTACTTC.

This chain joins TRBV20-1 and TRBJ1-2; D not certain. V was pared by 0 bases and J by 0 bases, with 14 bases between. Germline-derived CDR1 and CDR2 are DFQATT and SNEGSKA (reference sequence). This CDR3 has 16 residues. Here the CDR3 reads CSARDHQALPNYGYTF. The CDR3 DNA reads TGCAGTGCTAGAGATCATCAGGCCCTACCTAACTATGGCTACACCTTC.

This chain joins TRBV6-5 and TRBJ2-2; TRBD2 matches 7 bases. The CDR3 runs to 14 residues. V dropped 4 bases and J dropped 4; count of bases not matched to a gene: 3. Germline V gene lookup returns CDR1 MNHEY and CDR2 SVGAGI. CDR3 DNA sequence: TGTGCCAGCAGTTGGGGACTATCCACCGGGGAGCTGTTTTTT. It codes for CASSWGLSTGELFF.

The CDR3 spells CASSNFGRAGANVLTF. Written as DNA, the CDR3 is TGTGCCAGCAGTAACTTTGGGCGAGCCGGGGCCAACGTCCTGACTTTC. V and J are TRBV28 and TRBJ2-6; no clear D gene. CDR3 size: 16 residues. Trimming removed 5 bases at V and 4 bases at J, with 15 bases between. The germline gives CDR1 MDHEN, CDR2 SYDVKM.

The chain carries TRBV20-1 and TRBJ1-1; D gene ambiguous. Germline CDR1 reads DFQATT; CDR2 reads SNEGSKA (reference sequence). The CDR3 is 14 residues long. V gave up 2 bases and J gave up 3 bases, with 13 bases separating them. The CDR3 region has the DNA TGCAGTGCTAGATCGACGGATCGGCACACTGAAGCTTTCTTT. This gives the protein CSARSTDRHTEAFF.

This chain links TRBV3-1 with TRBJ2-7, with unresolved D. The CDR3 runs to 14 residues. From germline, CDR1 is LGHDT and CDR2 YNNKEL (reference sequence). V was clipped by 6 bases and J by 5 bases, with 17 bases between them. The CDR3 bases are TGTGCCAGCAGAAGAGGTTCCGGCGATCACGAGCAGTACTTC. Amino acids: CASRRGSGDHEQYF.

In this sample, this clonotype turned up a few times. The chain has TRBV12-3 or TRBV12-4 and TRBJ2-5, with D unclear. The CDR3 is 13 residues long. The V and J ends lost 2 bases and 4 bases respectively, with 8 bases between them. CDR3 loop: CASSLPSSETQYF. DNA of the CDR3: TGTGCCAGCAGTTTACCCTCCTCAGAGACCCAGTACTTC.

This clonotype appeared a few times. The chain recombines TRBV5-5 with TRBJ2-2, with D tentatively TRBD2 (5 bases). V was shortened by 0 bases and J by 5 bases, with 14 bases between the two germline ends. Germline V gene sequence: CDR1 SGHKS, CDR2 YYEKEE (reference sequence). The CDR3 has 16 amino acids. This chain's CDR3 is CASSLDVTRATGELFF. The CDR3 DNA reads TGTGCCAGCAGCTTGGATGTGACGCGGGCGACCGGGGAGCTGTTTTTT.

The chain joins TRBV20-1 to TRBJ1-1, with 8 positions matching TRBD1. CDR3 size: 15 residues. V trimming: 0 bases; J trimming: 6 bases; junction bases outside the gene matches: 9. Germline loops: CDR1 DFQATT, CDR2 SNEGSKA (reference sequence). This chain's CDR3 is CSARDRGHPTSEAFF. The CDR3 DNA follows: TGCAGTGCTAGAGACAGGGGGCATCCCACGTCTGAAGCTTTCTTT.

This chain uses TRBV5-1 with TRBJ1-5; D possibly corresponds to TRBD1 (5 bases). V was shortened by 4 bases and J by 4 bases, with 15 bases between the two germline ends. Germline CDR1 SGHRS, CDR2 YFSETQ. The CDR3 sequence is 15 residues long. The CDR3: CASSGGEGRNQPQHF. DNA for the CDR3: TGCGCCAGCAGCGGTGGGGAGGGGCGGAATCAGCCCCAGCATTTT. The whole variable domain, remainder taken from reference TRBV5-1 and TRBJ1-5, is KAGVTQTPRYLIKTRGQQVTLSCSPISGHRSVSWYQQTPGQGLQFLFEYFSETQRNKGNFPGRFSGRQFSNSRSEMNVSTLELGDSALYLCASSGGEGRNQPQHFGDGTRLSIL.

The rearrangement links TRBV19 to TRBJ1-5; D not resolved. Trimming pared 1 base from V and 1 base from J, leaving 8 bases between. This CDR3 contains 15 residues. The germline gives CDR1 LNHDA, CDR2 SQIVND (reference sequence). The CDR3 nucleotides are TGTGCCAGTAGTATAGGGGTATCGAGCAATCAGCCCCAGCATTTT. Amino acid sequence: CASSIGVSSNQPQHF.

The genes are TRBV12-3 or TRBV12-4 and TRBJ2-7, with TRBD1 matching over 8 bases. The CDR3 extends over 14 amino acids. Trimming at V came to 7 bases and at J to 3 bases, leaving 8 bases not matched to a gene. The CDR3 protein is CASTLRGPIYEQYF. For the CDR3, the DNA is TGTGCCAGCACCCTCAGGGGGCCGATCTACGAGCAGTACTTC.

This chain uses TRBV4-3 with TRBJ2-1, with a weak D call TRBD2 (6 bases). Trimming removed 2 bases at V and 4 bases at J, with 9 bases between. Germline CDR1 is LGHNA and CDR2 is YSLEER. This CDR3 comprises 14 residues. For the CDR3, the DNA is TGCGCCAGCAGCCAACGGGAGCGGTACAATGAGCAGTTCTTC. It codes for CASSQRERYNEQFF.

V gene TRBV12-5 combines with J gene TRBJ1-1, with 7 bases identical to TRBD1. The CDR3 has 14 amino acids. V gave up 6 bases and J gave up 1 base; unmatched junction bases: 5. Germline V lookup: CDR1 LGHNT, CDR2 FRNRAP. CDR3 sequence reads: CASGLGQPNTEAFF. The CDR3, as DNA: TGTGCTAGTGGCCTGGGACAGCCGAACACTGAAGCTTTCTTT.

Ten or more counts support this clonotype. The rearrangement joins TRBV9 to TRBJ1-1; D is possibly TRBD1 (5 bases). Germline CDR1 reads SGDLS; CDR2 reads YYNGEE. Trimming stripped 0 bases from V and 0 bases from J, with 6 bases between. This CDR3 contains 14 residues. The CDR3 loop is CASSVDRLNTEAFF. Here the CDR3 DNA reads TGTGCCAGCAGCGTAGACAGGCTGAACACTGAAGCTTTCTTT.

The chain employs TRBV7-9 and TRBJ2-3; 10 positions match TRBD2. The CDR3 has 16 residues. The trim removed 5 bases at V and 0 bases at J, leaving 5 bases unmatched. Germline V gives CDR1 SEHNR, CDR2 FQNEAQ (reference sequence). Written as DNA, the CDR3 is TGTGCCAGCAGCGGATGGACTAGCGGAAGCACAGATACGCAGTATTTT. It yields the protein CASSGWTSGSTDTQYF. Filled out from reference TRBV7-9 and TRBJ2-3, the complete variable domain reads DTGVSQNPRHKITKRGQNVTFRCDPISEHNRLYWYRQTLGQGPEFLTYFQNEAQLEKSRLLSDRFSAERPKGSFSTLEIQRTEQGDSAMYLCASSGWTSGSTDTQYFGPGTRLTVL.

This chain connects TRBV5-1 to TRBJ2-1; 10 bases match TRBD2. Germline assignment: CDR1 SGHRS and CDR2 YFSETQ. CDR3 length: 16 residues. V trimming: 0 bases; J trimming: 7 bases; junction bases outside the gene matches: 7. Here the CDR3 DNA reads TGCGCCAGCAGCTTGGATACAGCGGGAGGGGGGAATGAGCAGTTCTTC. It yields the protein CASSLDTAGGGNEQFF.

This clonotype has a count of ten or more. The chain uses TRBV5-1 and TRBJ2-1, with TRBD1 as a possible D gene (5 bases). This CDR3 has 16 amino acids. The germline V and J ends were trimmed by 3 bases and 2 bases, with 15 bases remaining between them. Germline-derived CDR1 and CDR2 are SGHRS and YFSETQ. CDR3 DNA sequence: TGCGCCAGCAGCTGGTCGCCTAGGGGAACCTACAATGAGCAGTTCTTC. Amino acid sequence: CASSWSPRGTYNEQFF.

This clonotype was counted only a few times. The rearrangement joins TRBV6-2 or TRBV6-3 to TRBJ2-7, with D perhaps being TRBD1 or TRBD2 (5 bases each). This CDR3 is built from 13 residues. V lost 9 bases and J lost 3, with 15 bases in between. Per the germline V gene, CDR1 is MNHEY and CDR2 is SVGEGT. CDR3: CASTLGRNYEQYF. The CDR3 DNA follows: TGTGCCAGTACATTGGGACGGAACTACGAGCAGTACTTC.

The chain links TRBV3-1 to TRBJ2-4; D perhaps matches TRBD2 (5 bases). Germline CDR1 reads LGHDT; CDR2 reads YNNKEL (reference sequence). This CDR3 spans 15 amino acids. The V end was cut by 4 bases, the J end by 3 bases, with 13 bases between. CDR3 sequence reads: CASSRNTAGKNIQYF. CDR3 nucleotide sequence: TGTGCCAGCAGCCGGAATACGGCGGGCAAAAACATTCAGTACTTC.

V gene TRBV28 combines with J gene TRBJ2-3, with a possible D match to TRBD1 (6 bases). Looked up from germline, CDR1 is MDHEN and CDR2 is SYDVKM. Trimming removed 8 bases from V and 4 bases from J, with 16 bases in between. The CDR3 length is 14 residues. CDR3 in amino acids: CASSGTLGADTQYF. The CDR3 DNA reads as TGTGCCAGCTCAGGGACATTGGGAGCAGATACGCAGTATTTT.

This clonotype occurred a few times. The chain couples TRBV5-5 to TRBJ2-5; TRBD1 might be the D (6 bases). Looked up from germline, CDR1 is SGHKS and CDR2 is YYEKEE (reference sequence). V shed 3 bases and J shed 4 bases, with 13 bases lying between them. This CDR3 contains 14 residues. The CDR3 DNA sequence: TGTGCCAGCAGCTCAGGACAGTCGATAGAGACCCAGTACTTC. It codes for CASSSGQSIETQYF.

This clonotype turned up a few times. The chain recombines TRBV5-1 with TRBJ1-4; tentative D call: TRBD1 (5 bases). The V gene lost 2 bases and the J gene lost 6 bases, with 11 bases spanning the gap. The CDR3 extends over 14 amino acids. Germline V gene lookup returns CDR1 SGHRS and CDR2 YFSETQ. The CDR3 sequence is CASSFQGVDEKLFF. In DNA, the CDR3 is TGCGCCAGCAGCTTTCAGGGCGTCGATGAAAAACTGTTTTTT. Drawing the rest from reference TRBV5-1 and TRBJ1-4, the complete variable domain is KAGVTQTPRYLIKTRGQQVTLSCSPISGHRSVSWYQQTPGQGLQFLFEYFSETQRNKGNFPGRFSGRQFSNSRSEMNVSTLELGDSALYLCASSFQGVDEKLFFGSGTQLSVL.

A few counts support this clonotype. V gene TRBV20-1 combines with J gene TRBJ2-1; D is uncertain. This CDR3 comprises 16 residues. The V gene's germline CDR1 is DFQATT and CDR2 SNEGSKA (reference sequence). Trimming shortened V by 0 bases and J by 0 bases, and 12 bases separated the two germline ends. The CDR3 region has the DNA TGCAGTGCTAGAGATCTAGTGGAAAGCTCCTACAATGAGCAGTTCTTC. Protein sequence: CSARDLVESSYNEQFF.

This clonotype has only a few counts. This chain joins TRBV4-3 and TRBJ2-1; D might be TRBD2 (7 bases). CDR3 length: 16 amino acids. Trimming removed 5 bases at V and 5 bases at J, with 19 bases between. Germline V lookup: CDR1 LGHNA, CDR2 YSLEER. CDR3: CASSDVGGPPNNEQFF. DNA of the CDR3: TGCGCCAGCAGCGACGTGGGGGGGCCTCCCAACAATGAGCAGTTCTTC.

In this sample, this clonotype turned up a few times. The chain couples TRBV12-3 or TRBV12-4 to TRBJ1-6; no firm D call. This CDR3 contains 16 residues. V was trimmed by 1 base and J by 6 bases, leaving 13 bases between them. The CDR3 DNA reads TGTGCCAGCAGTTTAGTGGCCAGATTGTTTAATTCACCCCTCCACTTT. Translating gives CASSLVARLFNSPLHF.

V usage is TRBV7-8 and J usage is TRBJ2-2; D tentatively fits TRBD1 or TRBD2 (5 bases each). Trimming shortened V by 3 bases and J by 4 bases, and 15 bases separated the two germline ends. The CDR3 covers 16 residues. Germline CDR1 reads SGHVS; CDR2 reads FQNEAQ. For the CDR3, the DNA is TGTGCCAGCAGCTTTTTCCGGGACCCATCCACCGGGGAGCTGTTTTTT. It translates to CASSFFRDPSTGELFF. The full variable domain, rest sourced from reference TRBV7-8 and TRBJ2-2, is GAGVSQSPRYKVAKRGQDVALRCDPISGHVSLFWYQQALGQGPEFLTYFQNEAQLDKSGLPSDRFFAERPEGSVSTLKIQRTQQEDSAVYLCASSFFRDPSTGELFFGEGSRLTVL.